There are a few counts of the clone carrying this TCR beta chain. Its antigen is as yet unknown. The data stem from a study of blood T cells in healthy people across ages. Overall study results and limits: Comparison with aged donors showed that long-lived donors had more naive CD4+ cells and higher diversity.

Sample-barcoded 5' priming and a J-beta primer mix drove a second PCR of roughly 7 to 11 cycles. A template-switch adaptor with 12 random nucleotides tagged each cDNA molecule. A single record per CDR3 protein comes from TCRdb applying MiXCR to the 5' RACE reads. The sample carries 780,000 or so distinct CDR3 sequences, roughly 56% recorded once. The CDR3 length is 14 residues. The V gene end was trimmed by 6 bases and the J gene end by 4 bases; junction bases not matched to a gene: 2. Germline CDR1 and CDR2: ENHRY and SYGVKD. The TCR sequence derives from a middle-aged man in good health. The genes are TRBV10-3 and TRBJ2-6; 8 positions agree with TRBD1. The sequenced material came from blood. CDR3 nucleotides: TGTGCCATCAGGGACAGGGCCGGGGCCAACGTCCTGACTTTC. Encoded protein: CAIRDRAGANVLTF.